This T cell receptor (beta chain) was recovered during a study of shared clonotypes between healthy human individuals. Assay: immunoSEQ multiplex PCR; the TCRdb copy retains only in-frame clones and omits some. The sample holds around 510,000 clones, about 96% seen once. Unmatched junction bases numbered 7, after V lost 7 bases and J lost 6 bases. Germline CDR1 and CDR2: SQVTM and ANQGSEA. This CDR3 has 13 amino acids. The origin of this receptor is a woman in her twenties or thirties in good health. Sample: naive CD4+ T cells sorted from blood. Subset meaning: CD45RA+ positively selected. The gene calls are TRBV29-1 and TRBJ1-2; 11 bases match TRBD1. The CDR3 DNA follows: TGCAGCGCCCGGACAGGGGGCATCGATGGCTACACCTTC. This gives the protein CSARTGGIDGYTF.